This TCR beta chain appears in the sequencing data of a study of lymphopenia after photon versus proton radiotherapy. As concerns this clone: Its antigen remains unknown.

Per the germline V gene, CDR1 is MGHRA and CDR2 is YSYEKL. This CDR3 has 14 amino acids. V dropped 4 bases and J dropped 4 bases, with 11 bases sitting between them. Clones were read by immunoSEQ multiplex PCR, and TCRdb kept only the in-frame ones, dropping some. The table has about 60,000 clones, around 84% seen once. General study points: After lymphocyte nadir, photon-treated repertoires showed oligoclonal expansion, especially CD8+ Temra. Proton therapy kept repertoires fairly stable, unlike photons, which gained effector/memory cells.

This sequence joins TRBV4-1 and TRBJ1-5; D unclear. The material sequenced was peripheral blood, taken from a patient treated with proton-based radiotherapy. The receptor was isolated from a man in his 60s with pancreatic cancer. The CDR3 is CASSPYRDNQPQHF. CDR3 nucleotides: TGCGCCAGCAGCCCTTATAGGGATAATCAGCCCCAGCATTTT.